This entry features one T cell receptor beta chain sequence. Its antigen is unknown. The sample holds no much larger clone one base away, and base qualities are not on file. The sample's time point label, in plain terms: after dendritic cell vaccination, including at tumor progression/relapse. Selection of patients required sufficient residual fresh-frozen tumor tissue and over two years of available survival data. None of the glioblastoma patients carried an isocitrate dehydrogenase mutation, although molecular status otherwise varied. PBMC were collected before vaccination, two weeks after the third vaccination, and at tumor progression if tumor progression occurred. The Qiagen DNeasy Blood extraction Kit was used for extraction of genomic DNA. TCRB CDR3 regions were amplified from 1.5 to 2.5 ug genomic DNA, or all available DNA if less, using the immunoSEQ assay. The multiplex PCR relied on 60 forward primers for TCR V beta segments and 13 reverse primers for J beta segments. Synthetic control templates were spiked into each sample at limiting dilution to estimate reads per starting template. The Illumina HiSeq System generated sequencing reads of 87 bp. Turning to the authors' computational methods: To remove PCR and sequencing errors, closely related sequences were merged with a nearest neighbor algorithm. TCR overlap was measured as the percentage of unique tumor TCR beta sequences that were also present in the peripheral blood of the same patient. TCRdb obtained this table from immuneACCESS and retained in-frame rearrangements with V and J assigned. These tables miss some clones; where compared with another copy, unresolved V genes account for less than half of the shortfall, and the remainder is unexplained. That table gives V, J and clone size, and the DNA gave D and trimming. The sample includes tens of thousands of clones, with roughly 91% observed a single time. The top ten hold around 2% of the sample.

The data were obtained in a study of glioma-infiltrating T cells after dendritic cell vaccination (dated by TCRdb to 2015 to 2016). Concerning the study at large: A cohort of roughly 15 glioblastoma patients from Phase I and II dendritic cell vaccination trials was included, of whom 9 were newly diagnosed and 6 had recurrent disease. Each patient got three intradermal injections of the dendritic cell vaccine, spaced at biweekly intervals, in the arm below the axilla. Tumor-infiltrating lymphocyte content was quantified and tumor and blood repertoires were compared in dendritic cell-vaccinated glioblastoma patients by deep sequencing of TCR beta CDR3 regions. Autologous tumor lysate-pulsed dendritic cell vaccination was administered to the patients between the early 2000s and the early 2010s. To make the vaccine, monocyte-derived dendritic cells were cultured for under 9 days with IL-4 and GM-CSF and then pulsed overnight with autologous tumor lysate. Survival after dendritic cell vaccination was correlated with TCR sequencing metrics, including TIL content and tumor-blood repertoire overlap. Results and caveats for the whole study, not just this receptor: The cohort was small and heterogeneous, few patients had complete blood and tumor sets, and even fewer had initial-recurrent tumor pairs. No direct relationship between TCR clonality and survival was found, suggesting that a diverse polyclonal response may matter. The response model built on TCR overlap across three groups was characterized as speculative, with prospective validation still needed. After dendritic cell vaccination, a higher estimated pretreatment TIL content predicted longer time to progression and overall survival.

The CDR3, from cysteine to phenylalanine, totals 15 residues. Only the CDR3 portion is preserved as DNA: 45 bases, with reading frame beginning at the first base. The germline V and J ends show losses of 0 bases and 1 base respectively, and no gene match explains 3 bases of the junction. The germline V gene specifies SQVTM as CDR1 and ANQGSEA as CDR2. Recombination connected TRBV29-1 to TRBJ2-3; 8 bases in the middle match TRBD1. The sample in question was blood, obtained after dendritic cell vaccination. This clonotype was sampled from a human donor with glioblastoma. The CDR3 has the sequence CSVEEAGQGTDTQYF. Read as DNA, the sequence is TGCAGCGTTGAAGAGGCGGGACAGGGCACAGATACGCAGTATTTT.